Listed below are T cell receptor beta chains from one sample, sequenced in a study of blood T cell repertoires in COVID-19. Assay used: immunoSEQ multiplex PCR; TCRdb lists only in-frame clones, some missing. This table has 150,000 to 200,000 clones, around 79% appearing once. Sequencing used peripheral blood. The receptors come from a woman in her 70s with acute or convalescent COVID-19. The CDR3 runs from the conserved cysteine through the conserved F or W.

len | v_gene | CDR3aa
14 | TRBV5-1 | CASDDGRTYNEQFF
15 | TRBV19 | CASSGDSFSYNEQFF
15 | TRBV6-4 | CASSDWADPTGELFF
14 | TRBV6-6 | CASSYLDRESPLHF
16 | TRBV6-4 | CASSDSGTPSSYEQYF
13 | TRBV4-2 | CASSQPRDNEQYF
18 | TRBV6-6 | CASRRLAGPVGSTDTQYF
17 | TRBV6-1 | CASSAQTGFVSSYEQYF
13 | TRBV6-2/TRBV6-3 | CASSYLGQGGLFF
16 | TRBV3-1/TRBV3-2 | CASSLRPGTGDYEQYF
15 | TRBV6-2/TRBV6-3 | CASSYPRGPSYEQYF
15 | TRBV19 | CASSIVRTGMYEQYF
12 | TRBV5-6 | CASSRPGYTIYF
14 | TRBV6-5 | CASSLGTGNQPQHF
13 | TRBV6-1 | CASSEGAVSPQYF
11 | TRBV29-1 | CSVVPRSEQFF
14 | TRBV2 | CASRGRDSTDTQYF
15 | TRBV18 | CASSPRGFTGAEAFF
15 | TRBV5-1 | CASSLAPGQGFEQYF
17 | TRBV10-1 | CASSDWGLADNTGELFF
16 | TRBV7-7 | CASSLSGGGGGETQYF
23 | TRBV3-1/TRBV3-2 | CASSQTFYTGTELPKGNTGELFF
16 | TRBV9 | CASSVGSGRADYEQYF
14 | TRBV30 | CAWSSGQGLSGYTF
14 | TRBV5-4 | CASSAGQGLGPLHF
19 | TRBV7-8 | CASSFVESGRSLSTDTQYF
16 | TRBV11-3 | CASSPRTGVPDNEQFF